The rows below give T cell receptor beta chains drawn from one sample of a study of naive and memory T cell subsets. MiXCR was run by TCRdb on the UMI-ligation and nested PCR reads, yielding one entry per CDR3 protein. Of under 25,000 distinct CDR3 sequences in the sample, around 6% were seen once. This sample comprised skin, obtained from a tuberculin skin test site. The receptors here all came from an adult in good health. The CDR3 runs from the conserved cysteine through the conserved F or W. The order of the fields is clone size, V gene, D gene, J gene, CDR3 DNA, CDR3 protein. D genes are given only for firm matches. Clone size is stated in some rows and not others, as once, few, many or a class when expanded.

clone size: medium-sized
V gene: TRBV29-1
D gene: -
J gene: TRBJ2-5
CDR3 DNA: TGCAGCGTTGCCGAGAACCAAGAGACCCAGTACTTC
CDR3 protein: CSVAENQETQYF

clone size: many
V gene: TRBV12-3/TRBV12-4
D gene: TRBD2
J gene: TRBJ2-3
CDR3 DNA: TGTGCCAGCAGTTTAAGCACTAGCGGAGATAGCACAGATACGCAGTATTTT
CDR3 protein: CASSLSTSGDSTDTQYF

clone size: medium-sized
V gene: TRBV20-1
D gene: -
J gene: TRBJ1-6
CDR3 DNA: TGCAGTGCCACAACCCGGACAGAAATACAGTCACCCCTCCACTTT
CDR3 protein: CSATTRTEIQSPLHF

clone size: many
V gene: TRBV11-3
D gene: TRBD2
J gene: TRBJ2-1
CDR3 DNA: TGTGCCAGCAGCTTAGTAGCGGGAGGGCCACTTGGAGTTGGTGAGCAGTTCTTC
CDR3 protein: CASSLVAGGPLGVGEQFF

clone size: medium-sized
V gene: TRBV29-1
D gene: -
J gene: TRBJ2-7
CDR3 DNA: TGCAGCGTGAAGACTCTAGGCTCCGAGCAGTACTTC
CDR3 protein: CSVKTLGSEQYF

clone size: many
V gene: TRBV4-3
D gene: -
J gene: TRBJ1-4
CDR3 DNA: TGCGCCAGCAGCCAAGCGACAGGCTATAATGAAAAACTGTTTTTT
CDR3 protein: CASSQATGYNEKLFF

clone size: few
V gene: TRBV10-3
D gene: TRBD1
J gene: TRBJ2-3
CDR3 DNA: TGTGCCATCAGGTCGGTCTGGGACAGGAACACAGATACGCAGTATTTT
CDR3 protein: CAIRSVWDRNTDTQYF

clone size: many
V gene: TRBV5-1
D gene: TRBD2
J gene: TRBJ2-5
CDR3 DNA: TGCGCCAGCAGCTTCGCAGCGGGAGGAGTAGAGACCCAGTACTTC
CDR3 protein: CASSFAAGGVETQYF

clone size: -
V gene: TRBV5-6
D gene: -
J gene: TRBJ2-7
CDR3 DNA: TGTGCCAGCAGCTCCGGTCCTGACTACGAGCAGTACTTC
CDR3 protein: CASSSGPDYEQYF

clone size: medium-sized
V gene: TRBV18
D gene: -
J gene: TRBJ2-7
CDR3 DNA: TGTGCCAGCTACGCGGGAAGGAGCGGCCTGGGTTCTTCCTACGAGCAGTACTTC
CDR3 protein: CASYAGRSGLGSSYEQYF

clone size: -
V gene: TRBV15
D gene: -
J gene: TRBJ2-2
CDR3 DNA: TGTGCCACCAGCAGTAGGGATCCCGGGGAGCTGTTTTTT
CDR3 protein: CATSSRDPGELFF

clone size: medium-sized
V gene: TRBV24-1
D gene: -
J gene: TRBJ2-5
CDR3 DNA: TGTGCCACCAGTGATCAAGTAGCGAGCCAAGAGACCCAGTACTTC
CDR3 protein: CATSDQVASQETQYF

clone size: many
V gene: TRBV19
D gene: TRBD2
J gene: TRBJ2-1
CDR3 DNA: TGTGCCAGTAGTATAGATCGACTAGCGGGGGTTAACAATGAGCAGTTCTTC
CDR3 protein: CASSIDRLAGVNNEQFF

clone size: -
V gene: TRBV25-1
D gene: -
J gene: TRBJ1-2
CDR3 DNA: TGTGCCAGCCCCGGGGGGGGGTATCCCCAACCATCCAATTCTGGCTACACCTTC
CDR3 protein: CASPGGGYPQPSNSGYTF

clone size: few
V gene: TRBV5-4
D gene: TRBD2
J gene: TRBJ2-7
CDR3 DNA: TGTGCCAGCAGCCTTGAGCAGCGGGACTACGAGCAGTACTTC
CDR3 protein: CASSLEQRDYEQYF

clone size: many
V gene: TRBV20-1
D gene: -
J gene: TRBJ1-1
CDR3 DNA: TGCAGTGCCCCGTATCCTAAAGGTCCTCTACCCTGGGAAGCTTTCTTT
CDR3 protein: CSAPYPKGPLPWEAFF

clone size: many
V gene: TRBV20-1
D gene: -
J gene: TRBJ1-6
CDR3 DNA: TGCAGTGCCAGAGCCGGTTCGTCCGGGCGGAATTCACCCCTCCACTTT
CDR3 protein: CSARAGSSGRNSPLHF

clone size: many
V gene: TRBV27
D gene: -
J gene: TRBJ2-1
CDR3 DNA: TGTGCCAGCAGCCCCGACGGATATAAATACAATGAGCAGTTCTTC
CDR3 protein: CASSPDGYKYNEQFF

clone size: many
V gene: TRBV24-1
D gene: TRBD2
J gene: TRBJ2-5
CDR3 DNA: TGTGCCACCAGTGAGCGGGAGCTGCTCCAAGAGACCCAGTACTTC
CDR3 protein: CATSERELLQETQYF

clone size: -
V gene: TRBV12-3/TRBV12-4
D gene: -
J gene: TRBJ2-1
CDR3 DNA: TGTGCCAGCGGTCTGTCACTCAACGAGGAGTTCTTC
CDR3 protein: CASGLSLNEEFF

clone size: many
V gene: TRBV21-1
D gene: -
J gene: TRBJ2-2
CDR3 DNA: TGTGCCAGCACTCCTGTCGGGGAGCTGTTTTTT
CDR3 protein: CASTPVGELFF

clone size: many
V gene: TRBV6-6
D gene: TRBD2
J gene: TRBJ2-5
CDR3 DNA: TGTGCCAGCAGCTCTGGACTAGCGGGAGGGCGAAATACAGAGACCCAGTACTTC
CDR3 protein: CASSSGLAGGRNTETQYF

clone size: few
V gene: TRBV11-2
D gene: TRBD1
J gene: TRBJ1-1
CDR3 DNA: TGTGCCAGCAGCAGGACAGGGGCACGGGGCACTGAAGCTTTCTTT
CDR3 protein: CASSRTGARGTEAFF

clone size: many
V gene: TRBV4-3
D gene: -
J gene: TRBJ2-1
CDR3 DNA: TGCGCCAGCAGCCAGGGGGTGACCTACAATGAGCAGTTCTTC
CDR3 protein: CASSQGVTYNEQFF

clone size: many
V gene: TRBV4-2
D gene: -
J gene: TRBJ2-7
CDR3 DNA: TGTGCCAGCAGCCGGGACTCATCCTACGAGCAGTACTTC
CDR3 protein: CASSRDSSYEQYF

clone size: few
V gene: TRBV20-1
D gene: TRBD1
J gene: TRBJ1-5
CDR3 DNA: TGCAGTGCTAGCTCCGGGACAGGGAGCAATCAGCCCCAGCATTTT
CDR3 protein: CSASSGTGSNQPQHF

clone size: -
V gene: TRBV19
D gene: TRBD1
J gene: TRBJ1-5
CDR3 DNA: TGTGCCAGTAGTCTTCGACAGGGGGGCAATCAGCCCCAGCATTTT
CDR3 protein: CASSLRQGGNQPQHF

clone size: many
V gene: TRBV6-6
D gene: -
J gene: TRBJ2-7
CDR3 DNA: TGTGCCAGCACTGACACCTCCCGGGGCGAGCAGTACTTC
CDR3 protein: CASTDTSRGEQYF

clone size: -
V gene: TRBV4-1
D gene: -
J gene: TRBJ2-7
CDR3 DNA: TGCGCCAGCTCTGTCTCGAGGGGGTCACCACTCTACGAGCAGTACTTC
CDR3 protein: CASSVSRGSPLYEQYF

clone size: -
V gene: TRBV11-2
D gene: TRBD2
J gene: TRBJ2-1
CDR3 DNA: TGTGCCAGCAGCATAACGCTTGGGCGGGAGTCGTTCTTC
CDR3 protein: CASSITLGRESFF

clone size: -
V gene: TRBV6-5
D gene: -
J gene: TRBJ1-2
CDR3 DNA: TGTGCCAGCAGTCAGACAGCCAACTATGGCTACACCTTC
CDR3 protein: CASSQTANYGYTF

clone size: few
V gene: TRBV29-1
D gene: -
J gene: TRBJ1-4
CDR3 DNA: TGCAGCGTGCGACAGAAAGGTGCAACTAATGAAAAACTGTTTTTT
CDR3 protein: CSVRQKGATNEKLFF

clone size: many
V gene: TRBV20-1
D gene: -
J gene: TRBJ2-1
CDR3 DNA: TGCAGTGCTATTAGGGACACGGGCTCCTACAATGAGCAGTTCTTC
CDR3 protein: CSAIRDTGSYNEQFF

clone size: few
V gene: TRBV7-2
D gene: TRBD1
J gene: TRBJ1-1
CDR3 DNA: TGTGCCAGCAGTTCACAGGGGGGCACTGAAGCTTTCTTT
CDR3 protein: CASSSQGGTEAFF

clone size: -
V gene: TRBV6-5
D gene: TRBD2
J gene: TRBJ2-3
CDR3 DNA: TGTGCCAGCAGTTACGTGCGGGAGAGCACAGATACGCAGTATTTT
CDR3 protein: CASSYVRESTDTQYF

clone size: many
V gene: TRBV7-9
D gene: -
J gene: TRBJ2-6
CDR3 DNA: TGTGCCAGCAGCTTACTTAAGAACAGGGCTGGGGCCAACGTCCTGACTTTC
CDR3 protein: CASSLLKNRAGANVLTF

clone size: many
V gene: TRBV6-2/TRBV6-3
D gene: TRBD1
J gene: TRBJ2-7
CDR3 DNA: TGTGCCAGCATATCCGGGACAGTCTCCTACGAGCAGTACTTC
CDR3 protein: CASISGTVSYEQYF

clone size: many
V gene: TRBV11-2
D gene: -
J gene: TRBJ2-6
CDR3 DNA: TGTGCCAGCAGCCGATTACAGGGACCCGCTCTCTCTGGGGCCAACGTCCTGACTTTC
CDR3 protein: CASSRLQGPALSGANVLTF

clone size: many
V gene: TRBV2
D gene: -
J gene: TRBJ1-1
CDR3 DNA: TGTGCCAGTATTTGGGCAGATGTGGGCACTGAAGCTTTCTTT
CDR3 protein: CASIWADVGTEAFF

clone size: -
V gene: TRBV19
D gene: -
J gene: TRBJ1-2
CDR3 DNA: TGTGCCAGTAGAGGGGCCGCCCTTACCAACTATGGCTACACCTTC
CDR3 protein: CASRGAALTNYGYTF

clone size: -
V gene: TRBV7-3
D gene: -
J gene: TRBJ2-2
CDR3 DNA: TGTGCCAGCAGCCCGAATTCGAACACCGGGGAGCTGTTTTTT
CDR3 protein: CASSPNSNTGELFF

clone size: medium-sized
V gene: TRBV29-1
D gene: -
J gene: TRBJ2-6
CDR3 DNA: TGCAGCGTAGCAACCTCAGGGGCCAACGTCCTGACTTTC
CDR3 protein: CSVATSGANVLTF

clone size: few
V gene: TRBV20-1
D gene: TRBD2
J gene: TRBJ2-7
CDR3 DNA: TGCAGTGCTACCCGGATTGGACTAGCGGGAAGAAAATACGAGCAGTACTTC
CDR3 protein: CSATRIGLAGRKYEQYF

clone size: few
V gene: TRBV12-3/TRBV12-4
D gene: TRBD2
J gene: TRBJ2-3
CDR3 DNA: TGTGCCAGCAGTTTGGCGGGAGGAGGACTCGCTGCGCAGTATTTT
CDR3 protein: CASSLAGGGLAAQYF

clone size: many
V gene: TRBV27
D gene: -
J gene: TRBJ2-7
CDR3 DNA: TGTGCCAGCGGACGTGACAGTACCTACGAGCAGTACTTC
CDR3 protein: CASGRDSTYEQYF

clone size: many
V gene: TRBV27
D gene: -
J gene: TRBJ2-3
CDR3 DNA: TGTGCCAGCAGTTTACTAGCGAGTTATACTATTGCAACCACAGATACGCAGTATTTT
CDR3 protein: CASSLLASYTIATTDTQYF

clone size: few
V gene: TRBV5-6
D gene: -
J gene: TRBJ2-7
CDR3 DNA: TGTGCCAGCAGCCCGAGGGGTCACAGAGTTCCCTACGAGCAGTACTTC
CDR3 protein: CASSPRGHRVPYEQYF

clone size: many
V gene: TRBV7-3
D gene: TRBD2
J gene: TRBJ2-3
CDR3 DNA: TGTGCCAGCAGCGCGAGACTAGCGGGAGGTTTAGATACGCAGTATTTT
CDR3 protein: CASSARLAGGLDTQYF

clone size: medium-sized
V gene: TRBV20-1
D gene: TRBD2
J gene: TRBJ2-1
CDR3 DNA: TGCAGTGCTAGAGAGGGCGGGAGCTTTCCTTACAATGAGCAGTTCTTC
CDR3 protein: CSAREGGSFPYNEQFF

clone size: many
V gene: TRBV6-5
D gene: -
J gene: TRBJ2-7
CDR3 DNA: TGTGCCAGCAGTTTATATTCAGACCCTCGTTACGAGCAGTACTTC
CDR3 protein: CASSLYSDPRYEQYF

clone size: many
V gene: TRBV4-1
D gene: -
J gene: TRBJ2-7
CDR3 DNA: TGCGCCAGCAGCCAGGGCCCCGAGGGTACCTACGAGCAGTACTTC
CDR3 protein: CASSQGPEGTYEQYF

clone size: many
V gene: TRBV2
D gene: TRBD2
J gene: TRBJ2-2
CDR3 DNA: TGTGCCAGCAGACGGGAGGTCCCCGGGGAGCTGTTTTTT
CDR3 protein: CASRREVPGELFF

clone size: few
V gene: TRBV28
D gene: -
J gene: TRBJ2-7
CDR3 DNA: TGTGCCAGCAGTTTACGCGGATCCTATTCCTACGAGCAGTACTTC
CDR3 protein: CASSLRGSYSYEQYF